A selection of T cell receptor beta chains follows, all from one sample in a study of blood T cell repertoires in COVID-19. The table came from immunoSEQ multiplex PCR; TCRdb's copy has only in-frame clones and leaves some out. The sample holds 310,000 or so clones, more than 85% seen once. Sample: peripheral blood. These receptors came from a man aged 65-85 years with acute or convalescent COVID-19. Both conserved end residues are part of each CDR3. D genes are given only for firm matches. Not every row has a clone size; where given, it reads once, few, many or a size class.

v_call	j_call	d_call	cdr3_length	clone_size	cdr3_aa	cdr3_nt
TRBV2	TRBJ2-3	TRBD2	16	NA	CASSGTSGRAPDTQYF	TGTGCCAGCAGTGGGACTAGCGGGAGGGCCCCAGATACGCAGTATTTT
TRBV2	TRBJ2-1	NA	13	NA	CASSGGVYNEQFF	TGTGCCAGCAGTGGTGGAGTATACAATGAGCAGTTCTTC
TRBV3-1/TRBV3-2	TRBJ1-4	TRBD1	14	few	CASSPGTGYEKLFF	TGTGCCAGCAGTCCCGGGACAGGTTATGAAAAACTGTTTTTT
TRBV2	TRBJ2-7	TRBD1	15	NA	CASGGDRGSSYEQYF	TGTGCCAGCGGGGGAGACAGGGGGAGCTCCTACGAGCAGTACTTC
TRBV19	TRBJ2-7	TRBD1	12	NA	CATRDRAYEQYF	TGTGCCACCAGGGACAGGGCCTACGAGCAGTACTTC
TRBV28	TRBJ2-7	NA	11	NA	CASSLEGMEYF	TGTGCCAGCAGTTTGGAGGGGATGGAGTACTTC
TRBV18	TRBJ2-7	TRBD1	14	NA	CASSPQTGGGEQYF	TGTGCCAGCTCACCACAGACAGGGGGTGGCGAGCAGTACTTC
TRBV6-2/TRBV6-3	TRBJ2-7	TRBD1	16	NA	CASSYSRTGQTYEQYF	TGTGCCAGCAGTTACTCAAGGACAGGGCAAACCTACGAGCAGTACTTC
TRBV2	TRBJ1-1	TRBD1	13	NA	CASFGQGGPEAFF	TGTGCCAGCTTCGGACAGGGAGGGCCTGAAGCTTTCTTT
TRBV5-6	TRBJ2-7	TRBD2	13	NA	CASSLLAGGEQYF	TGTGCCAGCAGCTTGCTAGCGGGAGGCGAGCAGTACTTC
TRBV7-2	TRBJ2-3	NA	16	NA	CASSLLLTQGADTQYF	TGTGCCAGCAGCTTATTATTAACACAGGGAGCAGATACGCAGTATTTT
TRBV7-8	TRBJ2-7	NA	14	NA	CASSLDSASSEQYF	TGTGCCAGCAGCTTAGATAGCGCGTCCAGCGAGCAGTACTTC
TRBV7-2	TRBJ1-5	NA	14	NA	CASSFQISNQPQHF	TGTGCCAGCAGCTTCCAGATTAGCAATCAGCCCCAGCATTTT
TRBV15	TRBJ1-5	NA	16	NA	CATSRDHLRGGQPQHF	TGTGCCACCAGCAGAGATCATCTTAGGGGGGGTCAGCCCCAGCATTTT
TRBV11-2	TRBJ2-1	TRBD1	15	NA	CASSQQGEGYNEQFF	TGTGCCAGCAGCCAACAGGGGGAAGGCTACAATGAGCAGTTCTTC
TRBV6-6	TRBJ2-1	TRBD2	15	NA	CASLTTSGRYNEQFF	TGTGCCAGCTTAACTACTAGCGGAAGATACAATGAGCAGTTCTTC
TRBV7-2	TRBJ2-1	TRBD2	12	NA	CASSLDRTSKFF	TGTGCCAGCAGCTTAGATCGGACTAGCAAGTTCTTC
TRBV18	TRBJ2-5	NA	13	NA	CASSLEYQETQYF	TGTGCCAGCTCACTGGAGTACCAAGAGACCCAGTACTTC